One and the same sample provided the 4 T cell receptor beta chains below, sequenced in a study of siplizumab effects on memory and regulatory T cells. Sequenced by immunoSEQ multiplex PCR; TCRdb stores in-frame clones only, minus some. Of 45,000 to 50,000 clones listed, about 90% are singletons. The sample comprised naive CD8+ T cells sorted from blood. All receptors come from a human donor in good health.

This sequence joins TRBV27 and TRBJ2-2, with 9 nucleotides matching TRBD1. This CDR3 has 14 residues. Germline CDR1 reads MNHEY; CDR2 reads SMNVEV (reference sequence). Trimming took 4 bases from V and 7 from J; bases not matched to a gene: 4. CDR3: CASSYTGGHGELFF. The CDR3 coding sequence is TGTGCCAGCAGTTATACAGGGGGCCACGGGGAGCTGTTTTTT.

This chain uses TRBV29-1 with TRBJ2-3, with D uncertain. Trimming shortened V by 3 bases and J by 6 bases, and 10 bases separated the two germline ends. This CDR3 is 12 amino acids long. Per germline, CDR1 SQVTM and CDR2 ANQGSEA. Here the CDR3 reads CSVEAAGDTQYF. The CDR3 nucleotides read TGCAGCGTTGAGGCAGCTGGGGATACGCAGTATTTT.

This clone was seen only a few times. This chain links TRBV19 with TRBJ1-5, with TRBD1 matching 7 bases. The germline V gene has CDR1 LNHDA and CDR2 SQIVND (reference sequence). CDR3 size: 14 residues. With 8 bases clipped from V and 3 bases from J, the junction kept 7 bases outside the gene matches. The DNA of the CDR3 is TGTGCCAGTCGACAGGGACTTATCAATCAGCCCCAGCATTTT. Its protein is CASRQGLINQPQHF.

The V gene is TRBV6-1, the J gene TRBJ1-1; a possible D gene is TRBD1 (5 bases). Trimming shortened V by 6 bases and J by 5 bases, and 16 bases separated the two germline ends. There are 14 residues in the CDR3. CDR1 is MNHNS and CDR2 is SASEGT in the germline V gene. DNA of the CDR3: TGTGCCAGCAGGATTAGGGGAATGGGAACTGAAGCTTTCTTT. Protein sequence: CASRIRGMGTEAFF.